These T cell receptor beta chains were read from a single sample in a study of blood T cell repertoires in COVID-19. Libraries were prepared by immunoSEQ multiplex PCR; TCRdb keeps only in-frame clonotypes and omits some of them. The sample records a few hundred thousand clones, around 90% being singletons. The sequenced sample was PBMCs or T cells enriched from blood (not recorded which). These receptors were taken from a man aged 30-40 years who had recovered from COVID-19. CDR3s leave out the opening cysteine and the closing phenylalanine or tryptophan. Some rows mark clone size as missing; the rest say once, few, many or name a class of expanded clone.

>TRBV28|TRBJ1-2|12|NA
ASTPGTGRDGYT
>TRBV7-2|TRBJ1-2|11|NA
ASSLGQGTGYT
>TRBV9|TRBJ1-1|12|NA
ASSGGHLNTEAF
>TRBV7-2|TRBJ1-2|15|once
ASSLDRMPLGAYGYT
>TRBV7-2|TRBJ1-4|12|NA
ASSPSNTREKLF
>TRBV2|TRBJ2-1|13|NA
ASSADRAIYNEQF
>TRBV7-9|TRBJ1-2|11|few
ASSRPQGYGYT
>TRBV7-2|TRBJ2-7|13|NA
ASSLVLAGAYEQY
>TRBV28|TRBJ1-2|14|NA
ASSSPHRGANYGYT
>TRBV9|TRBJ1-6|15|few
ASSAARDRGVNSPLH
>TRBV5-8|TRBJ2-1|12|NA
ASSFQREYNEQF
>TRBV5-1|TRBJ2-7|11|NA
ASSLDGDYEQY
>TRBV6-4|TRBJ2-3|13|NA
ASSRLAGGTDTQY
>TRBV30|TRBJ1-2|11|NA
AWTEVGGYGYT
>TRBV30|TRBJ1-6|14|NA
AWSGPGTGYGSPLH
>TRBV7-8|TRBJ1-1|14|NA
ASSFRTSQSHTEAF
>TRBV5-1|TRBJ2-2|12|NA
ASSRTSSGRELF
>TRBV5-1|TRBJ2-1|12|NA
ASSLGWSGNEQF
>TRBV19|TRBJ2-2|13|NA
ASSPTVLSTGELF
>TRBV19|TRBJ1-4|13|NA
ASSIRQGENEKLF
>TRBV18|TRBJ2-5|13|NA
ASSPRSQAGETQY
>TRBV6-5|TRBJ2-3|13|NA
ASSPGQGLGDTQY
>TRBV7-9|TRBJ2-1|13|NA
ASSLAVYSYNEQF
>TRBV10-3|TRBJ2-7|16|NA
AISENSGLYTTPYEQY
>TRBV19|TRBJ2-7|12|once
ASSITRESYEQY
>TRBV7-2|TRBJ1-1|14|NA
ASSHGGAGRNTEAF
>TRBV10-2|TRBJ2-7|13|NA
ASSEADRGRYEQY
>TRBV6-1|TRBJ2-7|14|NA
ASSGTGTGGTYEQY
>TRBV20-1|TRBJ1-5|11|NA
SASRAAGQPQH
>TRBV3-1/TRBV3-2|TRBJ2-7|18|NA
ASSPRTSGRARAAGDEQY
>TRBV30|TRBJ2-3|8|NA
AFEGDTQY
>TRBV25-1|TRBJ2-2|13|NA
ASTRTSGGSGELF
>TRBV19|TRBJ1-1|12|NA
ASTFGGMNTEAF
>TRBV30|TRBJ1-1|11|NA
AWNRVMNTEAF
>TRBV5-4|TRBJ1-1|12|NA
ASSWNRENTEAF
>TRBV6-5|TRBJ1-5|11|NA
ASSYDSTQPQH
>TRBV11-3|TRBJ2-1|15|once
ASSHLGLAGAPDEQF
>TRBV3-1/TRBV3-2|TRBJ2-5|13|NA
ASSIRGDRQETQY
>TRBV4-3|TRBJ2-7|11|NA
ASSQGTTYEQY
>TRBV28|TRBJ2-7|14|once
ASSLISLAGPYEQY
>TRBV7-9|TRBJ1-2|14|NA
ASSGPGTGGRYGYT
>TRBV12-3/TRBV12-4|TRBJ2-1|11|NA
ASSWTGVKEQF
>TRBV9|TRBJ1-5|13|NA
ASNPTGGVRQPQH
>TRBV5-1|TRBJ2-2|12|NA
ASSWGGSTGELF
>TRBV5-4|TRBJ2-1|14|NA
ASSPIRSGPYNEQF
>TRBV10-3|TRBJ1-6|13|NA
AIREPGQLNSPLH
>TRBV27|TRBJ2-2|12|NA
ASSREGYTGELF
>TRBV28|TRBJ2-1|14|NA
ASSTISGGPYNEQF
>TRBV4-1|TRBJ1-2|13|NA
ASSHPGTGIYGYT
>TRBV5-1|TRBJ2-2|13|NA
ASSMDRANTGELF
>TRBV2|TRBJ1-5|13|NA
ASSGQGLGSQPQH
>TRBV11-2|TRBJ2-5|15|once
ASRFVGGKESRETQY
>TRBV2|TRBJ1-1|11|NA
ASRKQMNTEAF
>TRBV12-3/TRBV12-4|TRBJ1-2|11|NA
ASSLVRGYGYT